This T cell receptor beta chain was sequenced for a study of blood T cell repertoires in COVID-19. Study context: Both acute and convalescent COVID-19 samples were obtained from the United States, Italy and Spain. Nucleic acid was either cDNA or gDNA, and it came from T cells, B-cell-depleted T cells, or PBMCs.

Trimming took 8 bases from V and 1 from J, leaving 12 bases between them. Germline assignment: CDR1 MNHEY and CDR2 SVGAGI. The CDR3 is made up of 14 amino acids. As originally analysed: Reference gene primer amplification in the assay estimated nucleated cell counts. The protocol was immunoSEQ multiplex PCR, while the TCRdb copy is restricted to in-frame clones and leaves out a portion. From that table come the V and J calls and clone size; the DNA was used to work out D and trimming. The sample carries 100,000 to 150,000 clones, approximately 85% recorded once. The chain uses TRBV6-5 and TRBJ2-4; weak D call: TRBD1 (5 bases). The sequenced sample consisted of peripheral blood. This receptor was taken from a man older than 75 with active or convalescent COVID-19. This chain's CDR3 is CASRQGPAKNIQYF. DNA for the CDR3: TGTGCCAGCCGGCAGGGTCCGGCCAAAAACATTCAGTACTTC.